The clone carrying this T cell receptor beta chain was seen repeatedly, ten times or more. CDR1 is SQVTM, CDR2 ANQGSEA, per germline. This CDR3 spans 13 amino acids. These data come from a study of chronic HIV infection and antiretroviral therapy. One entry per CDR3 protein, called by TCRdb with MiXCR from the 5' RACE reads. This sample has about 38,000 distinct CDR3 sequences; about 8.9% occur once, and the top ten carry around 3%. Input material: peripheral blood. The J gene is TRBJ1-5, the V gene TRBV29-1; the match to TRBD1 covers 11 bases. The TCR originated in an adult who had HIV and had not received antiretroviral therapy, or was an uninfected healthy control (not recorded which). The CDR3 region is CSVGQGAYQPQHF. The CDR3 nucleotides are TGCAGTGTAGGACAGGGGGCATATCAGCCCCAGCATTTT. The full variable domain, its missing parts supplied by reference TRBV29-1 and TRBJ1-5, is SAVISQKPSRDICQRGTSLTIQCQVDSQVTMMFWYRQQPGQSLTLIATANQGSEATYESGFVIDKFPISRPNLTFSTLTVSNMSPEDSSIYLCSVGQGAYQPQHFGDGTRLSIL.